The 2 T cell receptor beta chains listed next were all sequenced from one sample in a study of CD8 T cells in Susac syndrome. Reverse transcription of about 0.45 to 1 ug RNA was carried out with random hexamers. From the immunoSEQ multiplex PCR reads, TCRdb called clonotypes with MiXCR, one entry per CDR3 protein. The sample holds over 150,000 distinct CDR3 sequences, around 96% seen once. The source material was CD4+ T cells from PBMCs. The source is a human donor with Susac syndrome.

J is TRBJ2-2 and V is TRBV27; tentatively, D is TRBD1 or TRBD2 (6 bases each). In germline, CDR1 is MNHEY, CDR2 SMNVEV (reference sequence). The germline V and J ends were trimmed by 3 bases and 1 base, with 9 bases remaining between them. This CDR3 has 15 residues. The CDR3 here is CASSFGGRNTGELFF. For the CDR3, the DNA is TGTGCCAGCAGTTTTGGGGGGCGGAACACCGGGGAGCTGTTTTTT.

The chain is built from TRBV6-6 and TRBJ2-1; tentative D call: TRBD2 (6 bases). From germline, CDR1 is MNHNY and CDR2 SVGAGI (reference sequence). The CDR3 is 15 residues long. Between the trimmed V and J ends, which lost 4 bases and 4 bases, there was a span of 14 bases. Written as DNA, the CDR3 is TGTGCCAGCAGTTCTCGGGGGAGAGGGTACAATGAGCAGTTCTTC. Translated, it gives CASSSRGRGYNEQFF.